Below are 19 T cell receptor beta chains sequenced from a single sample in a study of chemoradiotherapy in HPV16-positive cancers. TCRdb's copy holds only in-frame clones and misses some; the assay was immunoSEQ multiplex PCR. This sample has roughly 1,400 clones, with approximately 83% found just once. This material consisted of tumor tissue, taken from a patient who underwent chemoradiotherapy. All receptors derive from a human donor with HPV-associated anogenital cancer.

Here the CDR3 DNA reads TGTGCCAGCAGCACGTGGGGGGAAGCTTACAATGAGCAGTTCTTC. Its translation is CASSTWGEAYNEQFF. The chain employs TRBV5-4 and TRBJ2-1; maybe TRBD2 (6 bases). CDR1 is SGHNT, CDR2 YYREEE, per germline (reference sequence). V was clipped by 4 bases and J by 4 bases, with 15 bases between them. The CDR3 is 15 amino acids.

The chain joins TRBV7-2 to TRBJ1-4, with a possible D match to TRBD1 (5 bases). CDR3 length equals 17 residues. V was pared by 5 bases and J by 7 bases, with 23 bases between. Germline-derived CDR1 and CDR2 are SGHTA and FQGNSA. Here the CDR3 reads CASSRDAVGGFSEKLFF. The DNA for the CDR3 is TGTGCCAGCAGCCGAGATGCGGTCGGGGGATTTAGTGAAAAACTGTTTTTT. Together with reference TRBV7-2 and TRBJ1-4, the CDR3 gives the full variable domain: GAGVSQSPSNKVTEKGKDVELRCDPISGHTALYWYRQSLGQGLEFLIYFQGNSAPDKSGLPSDRFSAERTGGSVSTLTIQRTQQEDSAVYLCASSRDAVGGFSEKLFFGSGTQLSVL.

This chain connects TRBV6-5 to TRBJ2-4; unclear D gene. Trimming pared 7 bases from V and 0 bases from J, leaving 7 bases between. The germline V gene encodes CDR1 MNHEY and CDR2 SVGAGI. The CDR3 is 13 residues long. CDR3 sequence (DNA): TGTGCCAGCAAATCAGCAGCCAAAAACATTCAGTACTTC. Amino acid sequence: CASKSAAKNIQYF.

This clone was recorded once. V usage is TRBV7-2 and J usage is TRBJ2-7; 8 nucleotides match TRBD2. After removal of 4 bases from V and 6 bases from J, the junction contained 8 bases not matched to a gene. CDR1 SGHTA and CDR2 FQGNSA come from the germline V gene. The CDR3 extends over 14 amino acids. For the CDR3, the DNA is TGTGCCAGCAGCTCTAGCGGGCTTTCGGTCGAGCAGTACTTC. It codes for CASSSSGLSVEQYF. Drawing the rest from reference TRBV7-2 and TRBJ2-7, the complete variable domain is GAGVSQSPSNKVTEKGKDVELRCDPISGHTALYWYRQSLGQGLEFLIYFQGNSAPDKSGLPSDRFSAERTGGSVSTLTIQRTQQEDSAVYLCASSSSGLSVEQYFGPGTRLTVT.

The chain joins TRBV2 to TRBJ1-5, with TRBD1 identical over 7 bases. V dropped 3 bases and J dropped 3; count of bases not matched to a gene: 5. In germline, CDR1 is SNHLY, CDR2 FYNNEI. The CDR3 has 15 residues. CDR3 in DNA: TGTGCCAGCAGTGATCCAGGGGGGGACAATCAGCCCCAGCATTTT. Its protein is CASSDPGGDNQPQHF.

V is TRBV7-8 and J is TRBJ2-2; D remains ambiguous. In germline, CDR1 is SGHVS, CDR2 FQNEAQ. The CDR3 extends over 13 amino acids. Trimming took off 5 bases at V and 6 bases at J, with 10 bases between the two ends. CDR3 bases: TGTGCCAGCAGCCCACTGGGGTCCGGGGAGCTGTTTTTT. This codes for CASSPLGSGELFF.

The gene calls are TRBV11-2 and TRBJ2-7; weak D call: TRBD1 (6 bases). This CDR3 is built from 13 residues. Germline loops: CDR1 SGHAT, CDR2 FQNNGV. Trimming took 1 base from V and 2 from J, leaving 6 bases between them. The CDR3 DNA reads as TGTGCCAGCAGCTTAGGGACAGCCTACGAGCAGTACTTC. It is translated as CASSLGTAYEQYF.

V and J are TRBV7-2 and TRBJ1-3; D uncertain. Germline V gene lookup returns CDR1 SGHTA and CDR2 FQGNSA. Trimming left V 0 bases short and J 1 base short, with 7 bases between. This CDR3 is built from 15 residues. CDR3 sequence (DNA): TGTGCCAGCAGCTTAGCATTTGAATCTGGAAACACCATATATTTT. This codes for CASSLAFESGNTIYF.

The chain has TRBV4-2 and TRBJ1-5, with a tentative D call TRBD1 (5 bases). The CDR3 is 15 amino acids. Deletions cut 0 bases from V and 7 bases from J, with 13 bases between. CDR1 and CDR2 from the germline V gene are LGHNA and YNFKEQ. This CDR3 is CASSQDPQGEQPQHF. CDR3 sequence (DNA): TGTGCCAGCAGCCAAGATCCGCAGGGAGAGCAGCCCCAGCATTTT.

This clone was seen once. The rearrangement uses TRBV5-6 and TRBJ2-3; no reliable D call. The germline gives CDR1 SGHDT, CDR2 YYEEEE. V was pared by 3 bases and J by 3 bases, with 14 bases between. There are 15 residues in the CDR3. Here the CDR3 reads CASSSLENRTDTQYF. As DNA, the CDR3 is TGTGCCAGCAGCTCGCTAGAGAATAGAACAGATACGCAGTATTTT.

This clone turned up a few times. V and J are TRBV7-9 and TRBJ2-1, with 11 bases fitting TRBD2. Germline V CDR1 and CDR2: SEHNR, FQNEAQ (reference sequence). The CDR3 is 16 amino acids. The V gene end was trimmed by 4 bases and the J gene end by 1 base; junction bases not matched to a gene: 3. Written as DNA, the CDR3 is TGTGCCAGCAGCTCACGACTAGCGGGATCCTACAATGAGCAGTTCTTC. Protein sequence: CASSSRLAGSYNEQFF. The full variable domain, its missing parts supplied by reference TRBV7-9 and TRBJ2-1, is DTGVSQNPRHKITKRGQNVTFRCDPISEHNRLYWYRQTLGQGPEFLTYFQNEAQLEKSRLLSDRFSAERPKGSFSTLEIQRTEQGDSAMYLCASSSRLAGSYNEQFFGPGTRLTVL.

The rearrangement joins TRBV27 to TRBJ1-2; no clear D. The CDR3 spans 13 residues. Trimming pared 0 bases from V and 3 bases from J, leaving 5 bases between. The germline CDR1 and CDR2 sequences are MNHEY and SMNVEV (reference sequence). CDR3: CASSLSPDYGYTF. The CDR3 DNA sequence: TGTGCCAGCAGTTTATCCCCGGACTATGGCTACACCTTC.

The rearrangement links TRBV2 to TRBJ2-3; perhaps TRBD1 as D (5 bases). Germline loops: CDR1 SNHLY, CDR2 FYNNEI. Trimming stripped 10 bases from V and 4 bases from J, with 24 bases between. This CDR3 region has 16 residues. CDR3 coding DNA: TGTGCCACCTCACCCTCGGGCGCAAAAGGGGCAGATACGCAGTATTTT. Translation gives CATSPSGAKGADTQYF.

The gene calls are TRBV5-1 and TRBJ2-1, with 10 positions matching TRBD2. The CDR3 is 15 amino acids. The junction had 6 bases not matched to a gene; V was cut back by 3 bases and J by 6 bases. Looked up from germline, CDR1 is SGHRS and CDR2 is YFSETQ. For the CDR3, the DNA is TGCGCCAGCAGCTCTCTAGCGGGGGTTGGCAATGAGCAGTTCTTC. The encoded protein is CASSSLAGVGNEQFF.

The rearrangement uses TRBV6-1 and TRBJ2-1; D uncertain. Germline CDR1 reads MNHNS; CDR2 reads SASEGT. The CDR3 length is 13 residues. The germline V and J ends were trimmed by 6 bases and 6 bases, with 12 bases remaining between them. Here the CDR3 DNA reads TGTGCCAGCAGGATACACGGACCCAATGAGCAGTTCTTC. It encodes CASRIHGPNEQFF.

The V gene is TRBV6-1, the J gene TRBJ2-7; unclear D gene. The CDR3 is 12 residues long. The germline gives CDR1 MNHNS, CDR2 SASEGT. V dropped 8 bases and J dropped 2 bases, with 10 bases sitting between them. For the CDR3, the DNA is TGTGCCAGCGGGGTCGAAACCTACGAGCAGTACTTC. It is translated as CASGVETYEQYF.

This clone occurred a few times. In DNA form, the CDR3 reads TGTGCCAGCAGTGAGCGGGGGGCAAGAGAGACCCAGTACTTC. As protein: CASSERGARETQYF. The chain combines TRBV2 with TRBJ2-5, with 8 bases that match TRBD2. CDR3 length: 14 amino acids. Germline V CDR1 and CDR2: SNHLY, FYNNEI. V dropped 3 bases and J dropped 4; count of bases not matched to a gene: 4.

V is TRBV7-6 and J is TRBJ2-5; D is possibly TRBD2 (6 bases). The CDR3 sequence is 16 residues long. Germline V gene data show CDR1 as SGHVS and CDR2 as FNYEAQ. Deletions cut 1 base from V and 2 bases from J, with 14 bases between. CDR3: CASSLGEDRGQETQYF. DNA of the CDR3: TGTGCCAGCAGCTTAGGGGAGGACCGGGGACAAGAGACCCAGTACTTC.

This clone came up once. For the CDR3, the DNA is TGTGCCAGCAGTGGGAGGGAGAGCTCCTACGAGCAGTACTTC. This gives the protein CASSGRESSYEQYF. This chain uses TRBV2 with TRBJ2-5, with D maybe TRBD2 (6 bases). The J call may be incorrect, as the DNA end agrees better with TRBJ2-7. The germline V gene encodes CDR1 SNHLY and CDR2 FYNNEI. The CDR3 is 14 amino acids.